These 2 T cell receptor beta chains were all obtained from the same sample, sequenced in a study of Ad26.COV2.S vaccination and SARS-CoV-2 variants. Treatment meaning: around 19 received Ad26.COV2.S at low or high dose, single or two shots; roughly five received placebo; per-sample allocation not given. Sample collection was performed on day 63 after the first vaccine or placebo injection. The repertoire was sequenced with immunoSEQ multiplex PCR; TCRdb's copy has only in-frame clones and lacks some. The sample lists a few hundred thousand clones, around 88% occurring once. This specimen consisted of peripheral blood, obtained in a trial of Ad26.COV2.S vaccine versus placebo. The receptors originated from a person aged 18-65 years who received the Ad26.COV2.S COVID-19 vaccine or a placebo.

The chain has TRBV11-2 and TRBJ1-3; perhaps TRBD1 as D (6 bases). V was cut by 4 bases and J by 0 bases, with 7 bases left in between. The germline gives CDR1 SGHAT, CDR2 FQNNGV. This CDR3 has 14 amino acids. DNA of the CDR3: TGTGCCAGCAGCTCGGACAGCTCTGGAAACACCATATATTTT. Translated, it gives CASSSDSSGNTIYF. Based on the CDR3 plus reference TRBV11-2 and TRBJ1-3, the full variable domain is EAGVAQSPRYKIIEKRQSVAFWCNPISGHATLYWYQQILGQGPKLLIQFQNNGVVDDSQLPKDRFSAERLKGVDSTLKIQPAKLEDSAVYLCASSSDSSGNTIYFGEGSWLTVV.

CDR3 region: CASSLNSQTANTGELFF. Here the CDR3 DNA reads TGTGCCAGCAGCTTAAATTCACAGACGGCGAACACCGGGGAGCTGTTTTTT. The chain recombines TRBV7-9 with TRBJ2-2; D unresolved. Germline values: CDR1 SEHNR, CDR2 FQNEAQ (reference sequence). Trimming pared 2 bases from V and 0 bases from J, leaving 13 bases between. The CDR3 extends over 17 amino acids.